This T cell receptor beta chain came from a study of naive and memory T cell subsets. This clonotype was seen only a few times. The antigen is not known. The beta constant-region primer was an equimolar mix of two oligonucleotides covering TRBC1 and TRBC2. Ligated cDNA was amplified by four rounds of PCR with nested alpha and beta constant-region primers and SP2. TCRdb fed the UMI-ligation and nested PCR reads into MiXCR, producing one record per CDR3 protein. Of around 140,000 distinct CDR3 sequences listed, approximately 24% were seen once; the top ten hold about 0.11%. The CDR3 has 16 amino acids. CDR1 and CDR2 from the germline V gene are SGHDN and FVKESK. The V end lost 1 base, the J end lost 0 bases, and 10 bases lay between the germline ends. Study-level points and caveats: Possibly reflecting memory cells re-expressing CD45RA, a few larger clonotypes occurred in naive repertoires, especially CD8.

CMV status came from CD4+ IFNgamma after overnight CMV lysate stimulation. The TCR comes from a human donor in good health. Sequencing input: naive CD4+ T cells from blood. The V gene is TRBV14, the J gene TRBJ2-1; D is ambiguous. The CDR3 sequence is CASSQVGHSSYNEQFF. For the CDR3, the DNA is TGTGCCAGCAGCCAAGTTGGTCATAGCTCCTACAATGAGCAGTTCTTC.